This T cell receptor (beta chain) was profiled in a study of response to subunit inactivated influenza vaccine. Points from the study as a whole: Each seasonal influenza vaccination, the authors suggested, recruits few new T cells.

CDR1 and CDR2 from the germline V gene are SGHAT and FQNNGV. The germline V and J ends were trimmed by 1 base and 8 bases, with 8 bases remaining between them. The CDR3 loop spans 12 amino acids. Regarding this clonotype: Its antigen is still unknown.

TCRdb reprocessed the RT-PCR reads with MiXCR, giving one entry per CDR3 protein. The data hold more than 700,000 distinct CDR3 sequences, with around 20% observed a single time. The source material was PBMCs from blood, sampled approximately 5 days after vaccination. The V call is TRBV11-2, the J call TRBJ1-1; D unresolved. The clonotype originates from a man aged 50-59 years who received an inactivated influenza vaccine. CDR3 DNA: TGTGCCAGCAGCTTAGGGGTCGGAGAAGCTTTCTTT. Encoded protein: CASSLGVGEAFF.